This TCR beta chain was identified in a study of shared clonotypes between healthy human individuals. The overall study: Three plates each covered CD4 naive and memory; CD8 naive two, CD8 memory one.

Here immunoSEQ multiplex PCR was the method, and the copy in TCRdb shows in-frame clones only, minus some. Among approximately 980,000 clones listed, approximately 76% were seen once. Study-level points and caveats: When compared with the clonotypes that were shared by all four sorted-subset donors, the non-shared clonotypes turned out to have lower generation probabilities.

There were only Caucasian adults among the donors, and all lived in Nashville, Tennessee. This clone was counted a few times. What it recognizes is unknown. What was sequenced was memory CD4+ T cells sorted from blood. Subset here: CD45RA-negative fraction. This clonotype was obtained from a man younger than 30 in good health.

The CDR3 here is CASSTETQGTQYF. The CDR3 region has the DNA TGTGCCAGCAGCACCGAGACTCAGGGCACGCAGTATTTT. The chain links TRBV11-3 to TRBJ2-3, with D possibly being TRBD1 (5 bases). The CDR3 has 13 amino acids. Germline V gene lookup returns CDR1 SGHNT and CDR2 YENEEA. V was pared by 5 bases and J by 9 bases, with 15 bases between.